A selection of T cell receptor beta chains follows, all from one sample in a study of radiation and T cells in renal cell carcinoma. The protocol was immunoSEQ multiplex PCR, while the TCRdb copy is restricted to in-frame clones and leaves out a portion. This sample has 150,000 to 200,000 clones, with about 85% found just once. The source material was blood, sampled from a patient whose treatment included radiotherapy and nephrectomy. The receptors stem from a woman in her forties or fifties with renal cell carcinoma. Both conserved end residues are part of each CDR3. Fields, in order: J gene, clone size, V gene, D gene, CDR3 DNA, CDR3 protein. D genes are given only for firm matches. Not all rows give a size; the values are once, few, many and, for expanded clones, a class.

>TRBJ1-3|.|TRBV4-1|.
TGCGCCAGCAGCCAAGATAGAGGGAATTGGAACACCATATATTTT
CASSQDRGNWNTIYF
>TRBJ1-5|once|TRBV6-6|.
TGTGCCAGCAGAGGACAGAACTTTGGAGACGATCAGCCCCAGCATTTT
CASRGQNFGDDQPQHF
>TRBJ2-5|.|TRBV7-9|.
TGTGCCAGCAGCTTAGGGACAATGCGAGAGACCCAGTACTTC
CASSLGTMRETQYF
>TRBJ1-2|.|TRBV4-2|.
TGTGCCAGCAGCCAACAGGACAGCAGCAACTATGGCTACACCTTC
CASSQQDSSNYGYTF
>TRBJ1-1|.|TRBV19|.
TGTGCCAGTTTCCCGCTCGGAGCGAACACTGAAGCTTTCTTT
CASFPLGANTEAFF
>TRBJ1-1|.|TRBV5-1|.
TGCGCCAGCAGTTCGGGGCAGGGCCCTGAGGTAGCTTTCTTT
CASSSGQGPEVAFF
>TRBJ2-4|once|TRBV5-1|.
TGCGCCAGCAGCTTGTTGGGGGAAAACATTCAGTACTTC
CASSLLGENIQYF
>TRBJ1-1|.|TRBV18|TRBD1
TGTGCCAGCTCACCGGTTGTAGCGACAGGGGGTTCGCTCACTGAAGCTTTCTTT
CASSPVVATGGSLTEAFF
>TRBJ2-3|.|TRBV28|TRBD2
TGTGCCAGCACCCCCCCTGGACTAGAAGGCATCACAGATACGCAGTATTTT
CASTPPGLEGITDTQYF
>TRBJ2-7|.|TRBV6-5|.
TGTGCCAGCAGTTACTCGGGGGCTACTCTCGAGCAGTACTTC
CASSYSGATLEQYF
>TRBJ1-4|.|TRBV6-5|TRBD1
TGTGCCAGCAGTTACGACAGGGGCACTAATGAAAAACTGTTTTTT
CASSYDRGTNEKLFF
>TRBJ1-6|.|TRBV10-3|TRBD1
TGTGCCATCAGTGTGGGGACAGGGAATGATTCACCCCTCCACTTT
CAISVGTGNDSPLHF
>TRBJ1-5|.|TRBV6-1|.
TGTGCCAGCAGTGAAGGGTCATATAGCAATCAGCCCCAGCATTTT
CASSEGSYSNQPQHF
>TRBJ1-2|.|TRBV28|.
TGTGCCAGCAGTACCATTGGGGCCGACTATGGCTACACCTTC
CASSTIGADYGYTF
>TRBJ1-2|.|TRBV25-1|.
TGTGCCAGCAGTAATCCGGTGGGTCCTGGCTACACCTTC
CASSNPVGPGYTF
>TRBJ2-7|.|TRBV11-3|TRBD1
TGTGCCAGCAGCCCCCGGGACAGGTCCTACGAGCAGTACTTC
CASSPRDRSYEQYF
>TRBJ2-4|once|TRBV4-1|TRBD2
TGCGCCAGCAGCCAAGTTATCCGGCTAGCGGCAGACATTCAGTACTTC
CASSQVIRLAADIQYF
>TRBJ2-1|.|TRBV19|.
TGTGCCAGTAGTACCCGCGGGACGGCCTTCAATGAGCAGTTCTTC
CASSTRGTAFNEQFF
>TRBJ2-1|.|TRBV5-1|TRBD2
TGCGCCAGCAGCTTCCTCCATGCTAGCGGGGGGGACAATGAGCAGTTCTTC
CASSFLHASGGDNEQFF
>TRBJ1-5|few|TRBV19|TRBD1
TGTGCCAGTAGTATTGGGACAGGGGGCTTTCAGCCCCAGCATTTT
CASSIGTGGFQPQHF
>TRBJ2-2|.|TRBV5-4|.
TGTGCCAGCAGTCAGGAGGGATACACCGGGGAGCTGTTTTTT
CASSQEGYTGELFF
>TRBJ1-1|.|TRBV27|.
TGTGCCAGCAGTTTGATAAGGGACACTGAAGCTTTCTTT
CASSLIRDTEAFF
>TRBJ2-7|.|TRBV6-5|TRBD1
TGTGCCAGCACCGGACAGGGGGCTTGGTACGAGCAGTACTTC
CASTGQGAWYEQYF
>TRBJ2-5|.|TRBV5-1|TRBD1
TGCGCCAGCAGCTCGGGACAGCCCCAAGAGACCCAGTACTTC
CASSSGQPQETQYF
>TRBJ2-6|.|TRBV5-4|.
TGTGCCAGCAGCCGCCGGGACTCCGGTCCTGGGGCCAACGTCCTGACTTTC
CASSRRDSGPGANVLTF
>TRBJ1-4|.|TRBV7-9|.
TGTGCCAGCAGCTTAAGAACAGCGGGTGAAAAACTGTTTTTT
CASSLRTAGEKLFF
>TRBJ2-3|.|TRBV5-1|.
TGCGCCAGCAGCTTGGTTACTTCCCATGCTAGCACAGATACGCAGTATTTT
CASSLVTSHASTDTQYF
>TRBJ2-7|.|TRBV19|.
TGTGCCAGTAGTACCCTGGACCGCTCCGAGCAGTACTTC
CASSTLDRSEQYF
>TRBJ2-2|.|TRBV2|.
TGTGCCAGCATGGGGTCCAGGGAGCTGTTTTTT
CASMGSRELFF
>TRBJ1-2|.|TRBV30|.
TGTGCCTGGAGTGTCGGCGACAGTCTTTCCCCGGGCTACACCTTC
CAWSVGDSLSPGYTF
>TRBJ2-5|.|TRBV11-3|.
TGTGCCAGCAGCTTAGATGGAGAGACCCAGTACTTC
CASSLDGETQYF
>TRBJ1-5|.|TRBV19|.
TGTGCCAGTAGGGGGGCAGGGTCACATCAGCCCCAGCATTTT
CASRGAGSHQPQHF
>TRBJ1-2|.|TRBV6-5|.
TGTGCCAGCAGCCAGACGAGTTCGGTCTATGGCTACACCTTC
CASSQTSSVYGYTF
>TRBJ1-6|.|TRBV15|.
TGTGCCACCAGCAGAGGGGCCACAGCTCGCTATAATTCACCCCTCCACTTT
CATSRGATARYNSPLHF
>TRBJ1-2|.|TRBV6-5|.
TGTGCCAGCAGTTACTCGAAAGGTAGCTCCTATGGCTACACCTTC
CASSYSKGSSYGYTF
>TRBJ1-1|.|TRBV28|.
TGTGCCAGCAGCGACAGGGAAGCTTTCTTT
CASSDREAFF
>TRBJ2-3|.|TRBV9|.
TGTGCCAGCAGCGGCACAGGCCGAGGTTTTGGCACAGATACGCAGTATTTT
CASSGTGRGFGTDTQYF
>TRBJ2-1|.|TRBV5-1|.
TGCGCCAGCAGCTTGGATCTAGCCCCTGCGCAGTTCTTC
CASSLDLAPAQFF
>TRBJ2-3|.|TRBV9|TRBD2
TGTGCCAGCAGCGTAGAATCCGGACTAGCGGGAACTAGCACAGATACGCAGTATTTT
CASSVESGLAGTSTDTQYF
>TRBJ2-1|.|TRBV29-1|.
TGCAGCGTTGGGCATCTAAGCTCCTACAATGAGCAGTTCTTC
CSVGHLSSYNEQFF
>TRBJ1-2|.|TRBV6-6|TRBD1
TGTGCCACGGCACCCGGGACAGGGCTCGGAGGCTACACCTTC
CATAPGTGLGGYTF
>TRBJ1-2|.|TRBV6-5|.
TGTGCCAGCAGGCGTGCGCTGAACTATGGCTACACCTTC
CASRRALNYGYTF
>TRBJ1-4|.|TRBV7-2|.
TGTGCCAGCAGCTTAGGCCCAGGGTCTAATGAAAAACTGTTTTTT
CASSLGPGSNEKLFF
>TRBJ2-2|.|TRBV6-5|.
TGTGCCAGCAGGCATAACACCGGGGAGCTGTTTTTT
CASRHNTGELFF
>TRBJ2-7|.|TRBV4-3|TRBD2
TGCGCCAGCAGCCAAGATCCCGCGGGAGGCGAGCAGTACTTC
CASSQDPAGGEQYF
>TRBJ2-7|.|TRBV10-3|.
TGTGCCATCAGTGATGGGCAGGACCTCTACGAGCAGTACTTC
CAISDGQDLYEQYF
>TRBJ2-6|.|TRBV9|.
TGTGCCAGCAGCGGAGAAGGTCGATCTGGGGCCAACGTCCTGACTTTC
CASSGEGRSGANVLTF
>TRBJ1-4|once|TRBV18|.
TGTGCCAGCTCACCCGATGAAAAACTGTTTTTT
CASSPDEKLFF
>TRBJ2-7|few|TRBV5-8|TRBD1
TGTGCCAGCAGCTTGGTGATAGGGGGCACCCACTACGAGCAGTACTTC
CASSLVIGGTHYEQYF
>TRBJ1-5|few|TRBV11-2|.
TGTGCCAGCAGCTTAGACGGGGGCCCCAATCAGCCCCAGCATTTT
CASSLDGGPNQPQHF
>TRBJ2-3|.|TRBV19|.
TGTGCCAGTAGTAACCCTGGGACAACTAGCACAGATACGCAGTATTTT
CASSNPGTTSTDTQYF
>TRBJ2-2|.|TRBV11-3|.
TGTGCCAGCAGCTTGGTCAGCACCGGGGAGCTGTTTTTT
CASSLVSTGELFF
>TRBJ2-7|.|TRBV19|.
TGTGCCACTAAGAAGGACAGTTCCTACGAGCAGTACTTC
CATKKDSSYEQYF
>TRBJ2-5|.|TRBV5-1|TRBD1
TGCGCCAGCAGAGTACAATCTGGACAGGGGGCGGGTGAGACCCAGTACTTC
CASRVQSGQGAGETQYF
>TRBJ2-1|.|TRBV5-1|.
TGCGCCAGCTGCCCTTCCAGCTCCTACAATGAGCAGTTCTTC
CASCPSSSYNEQFF
>TRBJ2-1|few|TRBV18|.
TGTGCCAGCTCCCCTACCGGGGAAAGCAATGAGCAGTTCTTC
CASSPTGESNEQFF
>TRBJ1-4|few|TRBV5-1|TRBD1
TGCGCCAGCAGCTTGGGCCAGGGACAGGAAAAACTGTTTTTT
CASSLGQGQEKLFF
>TRBJ1-2|.|TRBV18|TRBD1
TGTGCCAGCTCACCAGTCACTGGGACAGGGTCTGCTGGCTACACCTTC
CASSPVTGTGSAGYTF
>TRBJ1-2|.|TRBV7-2|.
TGTGCCAGCAGCTTGGCGGGGGGTAACTATGGCTACACCTTC
CASSLAGGNYGYTF